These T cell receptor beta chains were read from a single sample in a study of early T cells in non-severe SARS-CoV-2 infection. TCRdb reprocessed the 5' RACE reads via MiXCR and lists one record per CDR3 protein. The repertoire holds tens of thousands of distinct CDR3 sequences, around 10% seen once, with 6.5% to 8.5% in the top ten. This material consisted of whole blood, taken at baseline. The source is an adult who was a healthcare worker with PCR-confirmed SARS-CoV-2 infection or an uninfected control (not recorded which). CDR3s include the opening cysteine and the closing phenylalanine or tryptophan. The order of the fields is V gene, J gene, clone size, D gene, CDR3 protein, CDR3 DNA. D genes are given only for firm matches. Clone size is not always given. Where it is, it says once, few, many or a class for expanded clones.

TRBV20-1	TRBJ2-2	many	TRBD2	CSARASGGSNTGELFF	TGCAGTGCTAGAGCTAGCGGGGGGTCTAACACCGGGGAGCTGTTTTTT
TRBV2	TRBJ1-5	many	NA	CASSDSYSAQHF	TGTGCCAGCAGTGACTCCTACAGCGCCCAGCATTTT
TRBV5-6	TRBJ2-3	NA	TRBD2	CASSFGLAYKNTDTQYF	TGTGCCAGCAGCTTCGGACTAGCTTACAAGAACACAGATACGCAGTATTTT
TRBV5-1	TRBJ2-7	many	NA	CASSPGTGSSYEQYF	TGCGCCAGCAGCCCCGGGACGGGAAGCTCCTACGAGCAGTACTTC
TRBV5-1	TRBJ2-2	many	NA	CASSLDSGNTGELFF	TGCGCCAGCAGCTTGGATAGCGGAAACACCGGGGAGCTGTTTTTT
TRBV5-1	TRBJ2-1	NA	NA	CASSLQGFSYNEQFF	TGCGCCAGCAGCTTACAGGGTTTTTCCTACAATGAGCAGTTCTTC
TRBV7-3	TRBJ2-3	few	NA	CASSPDWGDTQYF	TGTGCCAGCAGCCCGGACTGGGGGGATACGCAGTATTTT
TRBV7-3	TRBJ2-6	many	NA	CASSPRGANVLTF	TGTGCCAGCAGCCCGAGGGGGGCCAACGTCCTGACTTTC
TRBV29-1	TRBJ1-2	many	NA	CSVEAGGGYTF	TGCAGCGTCGAAGCGGGGGGTGGCTACACCTTC
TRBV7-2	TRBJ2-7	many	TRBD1	CASSSPGQDSYEQYF	TGTGCCAGCAGCTCGCCGGGACAGGACTCCTACGAGCAGTACTTC
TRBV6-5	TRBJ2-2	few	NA	CASSTRQNTGELFF	TGTGCCAGCAGTACCCGACAGAACACCGGGGAGCTGTTTTTT
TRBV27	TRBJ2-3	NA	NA	CASSFVGGALTDTQYF	TGTGCCAGCAGTTTCGTCGGGGGCGCGTTAACAGATACGCAGTATTTT
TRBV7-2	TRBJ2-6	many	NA	CASSYTGANVLTF	TGTGCCAGCAGCTACACTGGGGCCAACGTCCTGACTTTC
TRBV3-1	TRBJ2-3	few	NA	CASSQTGNTQYF	TGTGCCAGCAGCCAAACGGGGAATACGCAGTATTTT
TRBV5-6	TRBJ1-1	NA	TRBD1	CASSRRTGLNTEAFF	TGTGCCAGCAGCCGTAGGACAGGGCTGAACACTGAAGCTTTCTTT
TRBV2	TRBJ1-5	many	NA	CASSERDWGRNQPQHF	TGTGCCAGCAGTGAAAGAGACTGGGGGCGCAATCAGCCCCAGCATTTT
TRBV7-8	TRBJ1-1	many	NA	CASSRGLRNTEAFF	TGTGCCAGCAGTCGTGGGCTTCGGAACACTGAAGCTTTCTTT
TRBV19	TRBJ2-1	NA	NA	CASSIDRSTYNEQFF	TGTGCCAGTAGTATAGACAGGTCAACGTACAATGAGCAGTTCTTC
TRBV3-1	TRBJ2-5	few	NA	CASSQGATQTQYF	TGTGCCAGCAGCCAAGGGGCTACCCAGACCCAGTACTTC
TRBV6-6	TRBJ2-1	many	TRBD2	CASSTGTSDSGEQFF	TGTGCCAGCAGTACCGGGACTAGCGATTCTGGTGAGCAGTTCTTC
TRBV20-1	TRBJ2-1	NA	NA	CSATPWPVGEQFF	TGCAGTGCCACCCCTTGGCCCGTCGGTGAGCAGTTCTTC
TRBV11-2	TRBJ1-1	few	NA	CASSSTGRTTEAFF	TGTGCCAGCAGCTCAACCGGGAGAACCACTGAAGCTTTCTTT